The source of this TCR beta chain is a study of cytomegalovirus exposure and HLA in healthy donors. Overall study findings and caveats: The study recorded about 160 TCR beta chains that were cytomegalovirus-associated.

Worth noting for this clone: The antigen is unknown.

There are 12 residues in the CDR3. The V gene's germline CDR1 is MDHEN and CDR2 SYDVKM. The V end was cut by 4 bases, the J end by 0 bases, with 3 bases between. The primer mix had 60 Vbeta and 13 Jbeta primers. The assay was immunoSEQ multiplex PCR, and TCRdb's table has in-frame clones only and misses some. The sample consists of around 150,000 clones, approximately 80% of them appearing once. V usage is TRBV28 and J usage is TRBJ2-5; no reliable D call. The clonotype originates from a male donor in good health and CMV-seronegative. Material for sequencing was PBMCs. DNA for the CDR3: TGTGCCAGCAGTTCGTACCAAGAGACCCAGTACTTC. Residues: CASSSYQETQYF.